This entry lists 28 T cell receptor beta chains sequenced from one sample in a study of T cells in Graves' hyperthyroidism and ophthalmopathy. Amplified TCR beta CDR3 regions came from RNA transcripts. Using the HTBI primer set, a first-round RT-PCR was run on the TCR CDR3. One entry per CDR3 protein, called by TCRdb with MiXCR from the multiplex PCR reads. This sample carries roughly 240,000 distinct CDR3 sequences, almost 25% of them seen once, and the ten largest clones take roughly a third. Sequencing input: blood. These receptors came from a woman aged 40-49 years with Graves' ophthalmopathy.

The CDR3 loop is CASTMPLTGGNTEAFF. CDR3 nucleotide sequence: TGTGCCAGCACCATGCCTCTAACAGGGGGAAACACTGAAGCTTTCTTT. The chain combines TRBV12-3 or TRBV12-4 with TRBJ1-1; 8 nucleotides agree with TRBD1. There are 16 residues in the CDR3. Trimming at V came to 7 bases and at J to 2 bases, leaving 12 bases not matched to a gene.

The V and J genes are TRBV28 and TRBJ1-1; D is unresolved. The CDR3 has 13 amino acids. The germline V gene encodes CDR1 MDHEN and CDR2 SYDVKM. V lost 8 bases to trimming and J lost 1 base, with 11 bases between them. The CDR3 bases are TGTGCCAGCGGCGTGGTAGGGAACACTGAAGCTTTCTTT. Protein sequence: CASGVVGNTEAFF.

This clonotype was seen a few times. The chain is built from TRBV28 and TRBJ2-5, with D unclear. V was cut by 1 base and J by 0 bases, with 3 bases left in between. This CDR3 comprises 13 residues. CDR1 and CDR2 (germline): MDHEN, SYDVKM. The DNA for the CDR3 is TGTGCCAGCAGTTTATCCCACCAAGAGACCCAGTACTTC. Translated: CASSLSHQETQYF.

This clonotype showed up many times. The chain couples TRBV19 to TRBJ1-5; no definite D call. The CDR3 extends over 15 amino acids. Germline V CDR1 and CDR2: LNHDA, SQIVND (reference sequence). Trimming left V 8 bases short and J 4 bases short, with 18 bases between. Here the CDR3 DNA reads TGTGCCAGTTCACTAAATTCGGCGTTTAATCAGCCCCAGCATTTT. It yields the protein CASSLNSAFNQPQHF.

This clonotype was recorded at least ten times. The gene calls are TRBV20-1 and TRBJ2-7; tentative D call: TRBD2 (5 bases). Trimming took 3 bases from V and 6 from J, leaving 9 bases between them. CDR3 length: 11 amino acids. Germline lookup yields CDR1 DFQATT and CDR2 SNEGSKA (reference sequence). The chain's CDR3 is CSASGVPEQYF. DNA of the CDR3: TGCAGTGCTAGCGGGGTCCCCGAGCAGTACTTC.

The chain couples TRBV20-1 to TRBJ2-5; D gene uncertain. Germline V gives CDR1 DFQATT, CDR2 SNEGSKA (reference sequence). The CDR3 loop spans 13 amino acids. Trimming took 3 bases from V and 4 from J, leaving 12 bases between them. The CDR3 loop is CSASDPMGETQYF. In DNA form, the CDR3 reads TGCAGTGCTAGTGACCCTATGGGAGAGACCCAGTACTTC.

CDR3 sequence reads: CASSIPGELFF. The CDR3 bases are TGTGCCAGTAGTATACCCGGGGAGCTGTTTTTT. The chain joins TRBV19 to TRBJ2-2; D gene uncertain. The CDR3 sequence is 11 residues long. The V end lost 2 bases, the J end lost 6 bases, and 1 base lay between the germline ends. CDR1 and CDR2 from the germline V gene are LNHDA and SQIVND (reference sequence).

This clonotype showed up many times. The chain is built from TRBV3-1 and TRBJ2-5, with 10 bases that match TRBD2. The V segment lost 0 bases and the J segment 5 bases; nucleotides outside the gene matches: 12. There are 18 residues in the CDR3. CDR1 is LGHDT and CDR2 is YNNKEL in the germline V gene (reference sequence). CDR3 region: CASSQDHASGSGGETQYF. The CDR3, as DNA: TGTGCCAGCAGCCAAGATCATGCTAGCGGGAGCGGTGGGGAGACCCAGTACTTC.

This clonotype has ten or more counts. The chain couples TRBV19 to TRBJ1-1; 8 bases are a match to TRBD1. V dropped 4 bases and J dropped 4; count of bases not matched to a gene: 2. The CDR3 totals 13 residues. Germline values: CDR1 LNHDA, CDR2 SQIVND (reference sequence). CDR3 protein: CASSRQGSTEAFF. The DNA of the CDR3 is TGTGCCAGTAGTAGACAGGGGAGCACTGAAGCTTTCTTT.

The table lists this clonotype with many counts. The DNA for the CDR3 is TGTGCCAGCAGCTTAGCGCCTAGCGGGTCTGGTTCCCAGTACTTC. This codes for CASSLAPSGSGSQYF. The chain recombines TRBV7-2 with TRBJ2-5, with 8 positions matching TRBD2. J lost 9 bases, V lost 0 bases, and 9 bases had no gene match. Looked up from germline, CDR1 is SGHTA and CDR2 is FQGNSA. The CDR3 runs to 15 residues. Full variable domain (rest looked up from reference TRBV7-2 and TRBJ2-5): GAGVSQSPSNKVTEKGKDVELRCDPISGHTALYWYRQSLGQGLEFLIYFQGNSAPDKSGLPSDRFSAERTGGSVSTLTIQRTQQEDSAVYLCASSLAPSGSGSQYFGPGTRLLVL.

This chain connects TRBV5-6 to TRBJ2-6; D is ambiguous. The CDR3 consists of 17 residues. V was clipped by 0 bases and J by 0 bases, with 10 bases between them. From germline, CDR1 is SGHDT and CDR2 YYEEEE. CDR3 in DNA: TGTGCCAGCAGCTTGGGGCCGATCATCTCTGGGGCCAACGTCCTGACTTTC. Its protein product is CASSLGPIISGANVLTF.

This clonotype appeared many times. V is TRBV20-1 and J is TRBJ2-5; D remains unclear. The CDR3 is 14 residues long. V was clipped by 2 bases and J by 1 base, with 11 bases between them. CDR1 is DFQATT and CDR2 is SNEGSKA in the germline V gene (reference sequence). The CDR3 DNA follows: TGCAGTGCTAGATCGGGCGGAGTCCAAGAGACCCAGTACTTC. It encodes CSARSGGVQETQYF.

This clonotype occurred many times. The rearrangement joins TRBV12-3 or TRBV12-4 to TRBJ2-4, with D perhaps TRBD1 (5 bases). The CDR3 covers 15 residues. Trimming shortened V by 1 base and J by 0 bases, and 7 bases separated the two germline ends. The CDR3 sequence: CASSLGTLAKNIQYF. The DNA for the CDR3 is TGTGCCAGCAGTTTAGGGACACTAGCCAAAAACATTCAGTACTTC.

J is TRBJ1-1 and V is TRBV6-2 or TRBV6-3; D unresolved. V was trimmed by 2 bases and J by 6 bases, leaving 7 bases between them. The V gene's germline CDR1 is MNHEY and CDR2 SVGEGT. The CDR3 is 12 amino acids. For the CDR3, the DNA is TGTGCCAGCAGTTACCTAGGGTCTGAAGCTTTCTTT. Encoded protein: CASSYLGSEAFF.

This clonotype was seen many times. This chain joins TRBV15 and TRBJ1-3, with a tentative D call TRBD1 (6 bases). The CDR3 length is 16 residues. Per the germline V gene, CDR1 is LNHNV and CDR2 is YYDKDF (reference sequence). V was trimmed by 5 bases and J by 4 bases, leaving 18 bases between them. The CDR3 bases are TGTGCCACCAGCGACGTTACGGGACAAGCAGGAAACACCATATATTTT. It is translated as CATSDVTGQAGNTIYF.

This clonotype was picked up many times. The junction does not match germline at one end; this may be a read error. V is TRBV30 and J is TRBJ1-6, with 7 bases that match TRBD1. CDR3 length: 14 residues. The germline V gene has CDR1 GTSNPN and CDR2 SVGIG (reference sequence). CDR3 in DNA: TGTGCACGACAGGGAGACTCCTATAATTCGCCCCTCCACTTT. This translates into CARQGDSYNSPLHF.

This clonotype was counted many times. This sequence joins TRBV10-3 and TRBJ2-7, with D maybe TRBD1 (6 bases). Trimming took off 9 bases at V and 0 bases at J, with 12 bases between the two ends. Germline V gene lookup returns CDR1 ENHRY and CDR2 SYGVKD. CDR3 length equals 13 residues. CDR3: CAIGTLSSYEQYF. The CDR3 DNA reads TGTGCCATAGGGACACTGAGCTCCTACGAGCAGTACTTC.

Note on this clonotype: This may arise from a read error, as a much more abundant clone is one base away. The final CDR3 position lacks the conserved phenylalanine or tryptophan, pointing to a likely read error. The genes are TRBV10-2 and TRBJ2-2; D call uncertain. V lost 8 bases and J lost 8, with 9 bases in between. This CDR3 spans 11 amino acids. Germline lookup yields CDR1 WSHSY and CDR2 SAAADI. The CDR3 sequence: CASFHKGELFL. Written as DNA, the CDR3 is TGCGCCAGCTTCCATAAGGGGGAGCTGTTTCTT.

This clonotype appeared many times. The chain combines TRBV5-1 with TRBJ2-7; TRBD2 is a possible D gene (5 bases). V lost 0 bases and J lost 4, with 23 bases in between. This CDR3 has 18 residues. Germline assignment: CDR1 SGHRS and CDR2 YFSETQ. CDR3 residues: CASSLAPSTTLVTYEQYF. CDR3 sequence (DNA): TGCGCCAGCAGCTTGGCTCCCTCGACTACCCTCGTGACTTACGAGCAGTACTTC.

V usage is TRBV6-5 and J usage is TRBJ1-1; D is uncertain. V lost 2 bases, J lost 5 bases, and 9 bases lay in between. Germline V gene data show CDR1 as MNHEY and CDR2 as SVGAGI. CDR3 length: 13 amino acids. The chain's CDR3 is CASSYNGETEAFF. DNA of the CDR3: TGTGCCAGCAGTTACAACGGGGAAACTGAAGCTTTCTTT.

CDR3 in DNA: TGCGCCAGCACCCCTAACCCACCGGTGACTATCTCTGGAAACACCATATATTTT. Protein: CASTPNPPVTISGNTIYF. This chain uses TRBV4-1 with TRBJ1-3; D unresolved. V was shortened by 7 bases and J by 0 bases, with 22 bases between the two germline ends. Germline V gene lookup returns CDR1 MGHRA and CDR2 YSYEKL. The CDR3 contains 18 residues.

This clonotype was detected ten times or more. V is TRBV7-6 and J is TRBJ1-5; no clear D. V was trimmed by 6 bases and J by 2 bases, leaving 14 bases between them. The germline V gene encodes CDR1 SGHVS and CDR2 FNYEAQ. The CDR3 covers 15 residues. DNA for the CDR3: TGTGCCAGCAGTAAATCGGGTGGTGGCAATCAGCCCCAGCATTTT. Its protein product is CASSKSGGGNQPQHF.

This clonotype was detected ten times or more. The chain combines TRBV5-1 with TRBJ1-1, with unresolved D. From germline, CDR1 is SGHRS and CDR2 YFSETQ. The CDR3 totals 13 residues. The V gene lost 6 bases and the J gene lost 3 bases, with 12 bases spanning the gap. The CDR3 DNA reads as TGCGCCAGCAAGGAGGACTGGGACACTGAAGCTTTCTTT. Its translation: CASKEDWDTEAFF. Supplemented by reference TRBV5-1 and TRBJ1-1, the full variable domain reads KAGVTQTPRYLIKTRGQQVTLSCSPISGHRSVSWYQQTPGQGLQFLFEYFSETQRNKGNFPGRFSGRQFSNSRSEMNVSTLELGDSALYLCASKEDWDTEAFFGQGTRLTVV.

This clonotype has a handful of counts. A read error may produce the germline difference seen at one junction end. The genes are TRBV20-1 and TRBJ2-5; the D gene is possibly TRBD1 (6 bases). The germline V gene has CDR1 DFQATT and CDR2 SNEGSKA (reference sequence). The CDR3 sequence is 15 residues long. CDR3 in amino acids: CSASSTGQPQETQYF. The CDR3 region has the DNA TGCAGTGCTAGTAGTACGGGACAACCCCAAGAGACTCAGTACTTC.

This clonotype was counted at least ten times. The chain is built from TRBV27 and TRBJ1-1; 11 bases fit TRBD1. This CDR3 comprises 15 residues. The junction had 8 bases not matched to a gene; V was cut back by 7 bases and J by 4 bases. Germline lookup yields CDR1 MNHEY and CDR2 SMNVEV (reference sequence). CDR3 DNA sequence: TGTGCCAGCACCTTAAGCGGGACAGGGGGCACTGAAGCTTTCTTT. Protein sequence: CASTLSGTGGTEAFF.

Many counts were recorded for this clonotype. The gene calls are TRBV9 and TRBJ1-6, with a tentative D call TRBD1 (5 bases). Germline loops: CDR1 SGDLS, CDR2 YYNGEE. The V end was cut by 0 bases, the J end by 6 bases, with 16 bases between. The length of the CDR3 is 17 residues. The DNA of the CDR3 is TGTGCCAGCAGCGTAGAAGGCAGGGCTCCACTTAATTCACCCCTCCACTTT. Translated, it gives CASSVEGRAPLNSPLHF.

Notes on this clonotype: A much larger clone sits a single nucleotide away, making a read error possible. Because the CDR3 is missing its conserved closing phenylalanine or tryptophan, this is likely a read error. The chain carries TRBV19 and TRBJ2-7, with D perhaps TRBD2 (5 bases). The CDR3 runs to 15 residues. The germline V gene encodes CDR1 LNHDA and CDR2 SQIVND (reference sequence). V was pared by 10 bases and J by 2 bases, with 21 bases between. Here the CDR3 DNA reads TGTGCCACACGAGGCGGGTTATTACCTACCTACGAGCAGTACTAC. Translating it yields CATRGGLLPTYEQYY.

In its sample, this clonotype was seen many times. This rearrangement joins TRBV6-1 to TRBJ1-5; D might be TRBD1 (5 bases). The V end lost 5 bases, the J end lost 3 bases, and 17 bases lay between the germline ends. The V gene's germline CDR1 is MNHNS and CDR2 SASEGT. There are 16 residues in the CDR3. The chain's CDR3 is CASSPLEAGNNQPQHF. The CDR3 nucleotides are TGTGCCAGCAGTCCCCTAGAGGCAGGGAACAATCAGCCCCAGCATTTT.